This T cell receptor (beta chain) was sequenced for a study of T cell changes during pregnancy in multiple sclerosis. Some clones are missing from TCRdb's copy, which holds only in-frame ones; the method was immunoSEQ multiplex PCR. Here the sample spans tens of thousands of clones, around 89% being singletons. Trimming removed 4 bases from V and 5 bases from J, with 9 bases in between. CDR3 size: 12 residues. Germline V gene sequence: CDR1 SGHDT, CDR2 YYEEEE. This sequence originates from a female donor with multiple sclerosis, enrolled in a pregnancy study. Here the sequenced sample was CD8+ T cells from peripheral blood mononuclear cells, taken in the third trimester of pregnancy. The V gene is TRBV5-6, the J gene TRBJ1-1; no definite D call. As DNA, the CDR3 is TGTGCCAGCAGCCTGGGCAGGACTGAAGCTTTCTTT. Translated: CASSLGRTEAFF.